This is a list of T cell receptor beta chains from one sample in a study of PD-1 blockade in classical Hodgkin lymphoma. Generated by immunoSEQ multiplex PCR, the TCRdb table keeps only in-frame clones and is missing some. The table lists about 41,000 clones, about 74% of them singletons, with under 25% in the top ten. The source material was peripheral blood mononuclear cells (PBMCs), sampled at baseline. These receptors were collected from a human donor with classical Hodgkin lymphoma. CDR3s include the opening cysteine and the closing phenylalanine or tryptophan. A D gene is named only where the DNA matches it firmly. Clone size is shown for a subset of rows, as once, few, many or a class of expanded clone.

V: TRBV28
size: NA
J: TRBJ1-2
D: NA
CDR3: CATTGPGRGNYGYTF
DNA: TGTGCCACCACGGGTCCAGGGAGAGGTAACTATGGCTACACCTTC

V: TRBV7-8
size: NA
J: TRBJ1-2
D: NA
CDR3: CASSLRPIYGYTF
DNA: TGTGCCAGCAGCTTAAGGCCGATCTATGGCTACACCTTC

V: TRBV5-1
size: NA
J: TRBJ2-2
D: TRBD1
CDR3: CASSLAGGNTGELFF
DNA: TGCGCCAGCAGCTTGGCAGGGGGAAACACCGGGGAGCTGTTTTTT

V: TRBV14
size: NA
J: TRBJ1-4
D: TRBD1
CDR3: CASSPGTATNEKLFF
DNA: TGTGCCAGCAGCCCAGGGACAGCAACTAATGAAAAACTGTTTTTT

V: TRBV19
size: few
J: TRBJ1-2
D: TRBD1
CDR3: CASVDRAYGYTF
DNA: TGTGCCAGCGTGGACAGGGCCTATGGCTACACCTTC

V: TRBV19
size: NA
J: TRBJ2-7
D: NA
CDR3: CASSIRAVDEQYF
DNA: TGTGCCAGTAGTATCCGGGCGGTTGACGAGCAGTACTTC

V: TRBV5-6
size: NA
J: TRBJ2-7
D: NA
CDR3: CASRLTGISYEQYF
DNA: TGTGCCAGCAGGTTGACAGGTATCTCCTACGAGCAGTACTTC

V: TRBV5-8
size: NA
J: TRBJ2-3
D: NA
CDR3: CASSLPGGEHTDTQYF
DNA: TGTGCCAGCAGCTTACCAGGAGGGGAACACACAGATACGCAGTATTTT

V: TRBV19
size: many
J: TRBJ1-4
D: NA
CDR3: CASSPGTATNEKLFF
DNA: TGTGCCAGTAGCCCTGGGACGGCAACTAATGAAAAACTGTTTTTT

V: TRBV27
size: few
J: TRBJ2-2
D: NA
CDR3: CASKPPNLSPFFPGELFF
DNA: TGTGCCAGCAAGCCTCCAAATCTGAGCCCCTTCTTTCCCGGGGAGCTGTTTTTT

V: TRBV19
size: NA
J: TRBJ1-2
D: TRBD1
CDR3: CASSIAPPSRQGWYGYTF
DNA: TGTGCCAGTAGTATAGCCCCCCCTTCTCGACAGGGTTGGTATGGCTACACCTTC

V: TRBV28
size: NA
J: TRBJ2-4
D: TRBD2
CDR3: CASSQTSGRSLAKNIQYF
DNA: TGTGCCAGCAGTCAGACTAGCGGGAGATCACTAGCCAAAAACATTCAGTACTTC

V: TRBV28
size: NA
J: TRBJ2-7
D: TRBD2
CDR3: CASSSPQLAGPYEQYF
DNA: TGTGCCAGCAGTTCCCCGCAACTAGCGGGACCCTACGAGCAGTACTTC

V: TRBV7-9
size: NA
J: TRBJ2-2
D: TRBD1
CDR3: CASSSRQGAHGELFF
DNA: TGTGCCAGCAGCTCTAGACAGGGGGCTCACGGGGAGCTGTTTTTT

V: TRBV7-3
size: few
J: TRBJ2-3
D: NA
CDR3: CASSLQGGSADTQYF
DNA: TGTGCCAGCAGCTTGCAGGGTGGGAGCGCAGATACGCAGTATTTT

V: TRBV5-3
size: NA
J: TRBJ2-2
D: NA
CDR3: CASSGFGGASGELFF
DNA: TGTGCCAGCAGCGGATTCGGGGGCGCTTCCGGGGAGCTGTTTTTT

V: TRBV7-2
size: NA
J: TRBJ1-1
D: TRBD1
CDR3: CASSSKTGGVAEAFF
DNA: TGTGCCAGCAGCTCTAAGACAGGGGGGGTTGCTGAAGCTTTCTTT

V: TRBV7-3
size: NA
J: TRBJ2-3
D: TRBD1
CDR3: CASSSWGQYTDTQYF
DNA: TGTGCCAGCAGTTCCTGGGGACAGTATACAGATACGCAGTATTTT

V: TRBV25-1
size: NA
J: TRBJ2-1
D: TRBD2
CDR3: CASSESGGTYNEQFF
DNA: TGTGCCAGCAGTGAATCCGGGGGGACCTACAATGAGCAGTTCTTC

V: TRBV28
size: few
J: TRBJ2-7
D: TRBD2
CDR3: CASSRGLAGSEQYF
DNA: TGTGCCAGCAGTAGGGGACTAGCGGGAAGCGAGCAGTACTTC

V: TRBV4-3
size: NA
J: TRBJ1-2
D: NA
CDR3: CASSQDVWGYTF
DNA: TGCGCCAGCAGCCAAGATGTATGGGGCTACACCTTC

V: TRBV5-1
size: NA
J: TRBJ2-7
D: NA
CDR3: CASSLAQPSLISREQYF
DNA: TGCGCCAGCAGCTTGGCCCAGCCTAGCCTGATATCTCGGGAGCAGTACTTC

V: TRBV27
size: NA
J: TRBJ1-2
D: NA
CDR3: CASSLRTPGDYNYGYTF
DNA: TGTGCCAGCAGTCTCCGAACACCAGGTGACTATAACTATGGCTACACCTTC

V: TRBV7-8
size: NA
J: TRBJ2-7
D: NA
CDR3: CASSRTSYEQYF
DNA: TGTGCCAGCAGCCGGACGTCCTACGAGCAGTACTTC

V: TRBV19
size: NA
J: TRBJ1-5
D: NA
CDR3: CASSIDRALGSNQPQHF
DNA: TGTGCCAGTAGTATAGATCGGGCCTTGGGGAGCAATCAGCCCCAGCATTTT

V: TRBV19
size: few
J: TRBJ2-7
D: NA
CDR3: CASSISRAYEQYF
DNA: TGTGCCAGTAGTATCTCCAGGGCCTACGAGCAGTACTTC

V: TRBV7-2
size: once
J: TRBJ1-2
D: TRBD1
CDR3: CASSLKTGVYGYTF
DNA: TGTGCCAGCAGCTTGAAGACAGGGGTCTATGGCTACACCTTC

V: TRBV18
size: NA
J: TRBJ2-5
D: TRBD1
CDR3: CASSRATGQETQYF
DNA: TGTGCCAGCTCACGAGCGACAGGGCAAGAGACCCAGTACTTC

V: TRBV21-1
size: NA
J: TRBJ2-5
D: NA
CDR3: CASSKDNRGQETQYF
DNA: TGTGCCAGCAGCAAAGACAACAGGGGGCAAGAGACCCAGTACTTC

V: TRBV6-5
size: NA
J: TRBJ1-1
D: NA
CDR3: CASSYPDPEAEAFF
DNA: TGTGCCAGCAGTTACCCCGACCCCGAAGCTGAAGCTTTCTTT

V: TRBV6-6
size: NA
J: TRBJ1-2
D: NA
CDR3: CASSKGVSNYGYTF
DNA: TGTGCCAGCTCAAAAGGGGTCTCCAACTATGGCTACACCTTC

V: TRBV19
size: NA
J: TRBJ1-1
D: NA
CDR3: CASSTERGATEAFF
DNA: TGTGCCAGTAGTACCGAAAGAGGGGCCACTGAAGCTTTCTTT

V: TRBV7-8
size: NA
J: TRBJ2-6
D: NA
CDR3: CASSVYRVLISGANVLTF
DNA: TGTGCCAGCAGCGTATACAGGGTGCTCATCTCTGGGGCCAACGTCCTGACTTTC

V: TRBV6-6
size: NA
J: TRBJ2-7
D: TRBD2
CDR3: CASSQWTSGSYEQYF
DNA: TGTGCCAGCAGTCAATGGACTAGCGGTTCCTACGAGCAGTACTTC

V: TRBV7-2
size: NA
J: TRBJ2-3
D: NA
CDR3: CASSLSKGSIDTQYF
DNA: TGTGCCAGCAGCTTATCTAAGGGTTCGATAGATACGCAGTATTTT

V: TRBV10-3
size: NA
J: TRBJ1-5
D: NA
CDR3: CAISEQLNQPQHF
DNA: TGTGCCATCAGTGAACAGCTCAATCAGCCCCAGCATTTT

V: TRBV7-9
size: once
J: TRBJ2-1
D: TRBD2
CDR3: CASSSISSGDYNEQFF
DNA: TGTGCCAGCAGCTCAATTTCTAGCGGGGATTACAATGAGCAGTTCTTC

V: TRBV4-2
size: NA
J: TRBJ2-3
D: TRBD2
CDR3: CASSQGGLAGGPPRDTQYF
DNA: TGTGCCAGCAGCCAAGGGGGACTAGCGGGAGGACCCCCTCGGGATACGCAGTATTTT

V: TRBV6-1
size: NA
J: TRBJ2-5
D: NA
CDR3: CASRTGVGGETQYF
DNA: TGTGCCAGCAGAACGGGAGTTGGGGGCGAGACCCAGTACTTC

V: TRBV7-7
size: NA
J: TRBJ2-5
D: NA
CDR3: CASSSNSQARGSGETQYF
DNA: TGTGCTAGCAGCTCTAATTCCCAGGCTAGGGGCTCGGGAGAGACCCAGTACTTC

V: TRBV7-8
size: NA
J: TRBJ2-1
D: TRBD2
CDR3: CASSFPTRRREGQFGYNEQFF
DNA: TGTGCCAGCAGCTTCCCCACCCGAAGGCGGGAGGGTCAATTCGGCTACAATGAGCAGTTCTTC

V: TRBV9
size: few
J: TRBJ1-5
D: NA
CDR3: CASSALPWGSQPQHF
DNA: TGTGCCAGCAGCGCGCTTCCTTGGGGGAGCCAGCCCCAGCATTTT

V: TRBV6-5
size: once
J: TRBJ1-2
D: NA
CDR3: CASSSWGAYGYTF
DNA: TGTGCCAGCAGTTCATGGGGGGCCTATGGCTACACCTTC

V: TRBV19
size: NA
J: TRBJ1-1
D: NA
CDR3: CASMFGQSTEAFF
DNA: TGTGCCAGTATGTTTGGACAGTCCACTGAAGCTTTCTTT

V: TRBV6-1
size: NA
J: TRBJ1-1
D: NA
CDR3: CASSEPSLIPMNTEAFF
DNA: TGTGCCAGCAGTGAACCCAGCCTCATTCCCATGAACACTGAAGCTTTCTTT